This T cell receptor (beta chain) appears in the sequencing data of a study of post-analysis software for immune sequencing data. Overall study context: The cohort encompassed relapsing-remitting, secondary progressive and progressive-relapsing multiple sclerosis disease courses.

Points on this clonotype: Its specificity is not known. Germline and junction disagree at one end, which may indicate a read error.

General study results and limits: In multiple sclerosis, normalized Chao1 diversity was significantly below that of controls. Strong co-clustering by F measure linked samples that shared a preparation batch. Patients had higher frequencies than controls of about five TRBV segments, including TRBV5-6, TRBV5-1 and TRBV20-1.

The CDR3 contains 14 residues. Looked up from germline, CDR1 is MNHEY and CDR2 is SMNVEV (reference sequence). The TCR beta cDNA libraries carried unique molecular identifiers. MiXCR, applied by TCRdb to the PCR reads, yields one record per CDR3 protein. The table shows hundreds of thousands of distinct CDR3 sequences, with 44% occurring only once. The chain employs TRBV27 and TRBJ2-3; 7 bases align to TRBD1. The TCR comes from a girl aged 5-17 years with multiple sclerosis. Sequenced sample: blood. CDR3 protein: CASSLGDSTDTRYF. DNA of the CDR3: TGTGCCAGCAGTTTAGGGGACAGCACAGATACGCGGTATTTT.